Shown below are 10 T cell receptor beta chains from a single sample sequenced in a study of cytomegalovirus exposure and HLA in healthy donors. Assay: immunoSEQ multiplex PCR; the TCRdb copy retains only in-frame clones and omits some. The sample holds 220,000 or so clones; roughly 80% are singletons and the top ten take about 6%. Sample: PBMCs. The origin of the receptors is a woman younger than 35 in good health and CMV-seronegative.

This sequence joins TRBV27 and TRBJ1-1, with a possible D match to TRBD1 (5 bases). The CDR3 is 16 residues long. The germline gives CDR1 MNHEY, CDR2 SMNVEV (reference sequence). Trimming took off 5 bases at V and 0 bases at J, with 16 bases between the two ends. This chain's CDR3 is CASSALGGMVNTEAFF. CDR3 nucleotide sequence: TGTGCCAGCAGTGCACTTGGGGGAATGGTGAACACTGAAGCTTTCTTT.

The chain couples TRBV9 to TRBJ1-2; maybe TRBD1 (6 bases). Germline CDR1 reads SGDLS; CDR2 reads YYNGEE. Trimming pared 1 base from V and 7 bases from J, leaving 14 bases between. The CDR3 spans 14 residues. This CDR3 reads CASSVSGTSGGYTF. DNA of the CDR3: TGTGCCAGCAGCGTATCCGGGACATCGGGTGGCTACACCTTC.

DNA for the CDR3: TGTGCCAGCAGCTCCGTTTCAGCCAGGAGGAACTATGGCTACACCTTC. Encoded protein: CASSSVSARRNYGYTF. This chain uses TRBV11-2 with TRBJ1-2; D uncertain. The V gene's germline CDR1 is SGHAT and CDR2 FQNNGV. The CDR3 is made up of 16 amino acids. The ends were cut back, 4 bases at V and 2 bases at J, with 17 bases in the middle.

Only a few counts were recorded for this clone. This chain links TRBV7-9 with TRBJ1-2, with TRBD1 as a possible D gene (5 bases). This CDR3 is built from 13 residues. Per the germline V gene, CDR1 is SEHNR and CDR2 is FQNEAQ (reference sequence). V was shortened by 4 bases and J by 8 bases, with 14 bases between the two germline ends. The CDR3 is CASSYDSSGGYTF. As DNA, the CDR3 is TGTGCCAGCAGCTATGACAGTAGTGGAGGCTACACCTTC.

This chain uses TRBV7-9 with TRBJ2-7, with 7 positions matching TRBD2. The CDR3 extends over 14 amino acids. With 8 bases clipped from V and 3 bases from J, the junction kept 10 bases outside the gene matches. Germline CDR1 SEHNR, CDR2 FQNEAQ (reference sequence). CDR3: CASQPGGRGYEQYF. The CDR3 nucleotides are TGTGCCAGCCAACCTGGAGGGAGGGGCTACGAGCAGTACTTC.

The rearrangement links TRBV6-5 to TRBJ1-2; D ambiguous. From germline, CDR1 is MNHEY and CDR2 SVGAGI. CDR3 length: 15 amino acids. Trimming cost V 7 bases and J 2 bases, with 17 bases left between them. CDR3 bases: TGTGCCAGCAACCCTGTAAGGGCTCGGAACTATGGCTACACCTTC. Residues: CASNPVRARNYGYTF.

This chain joins TRBV5-1 and TRBJ1-6; possible D gene TRBD1, 5 bases. The CDR3 length is 15 residues. V was shortened by 4 bases and J by 4 bases, with 12 bases between the two germline ends. CDR1 is SGHRS and CDR2 is YFSETQ in the germline V gene. The CDR3 is CASSHLDTYNSPLHF. CDR3 coding DNA: TGCGCCAGCAGCCACCTGGACACGTATAATTCACCCCTCCACTTT.

This chain joins TRBV27 and TRBJ2-2; TRBD2 agrees at 13 bases. Germline V gives CDR1 MNHEY, CDR2 SMNVEV (reference sequence). This CDR3 spans 18 amino acids. J was trimmed by 5 bases and V by 2 bases; bases with no gene match: 8. Written as DNA, the CDR3 is TGTGCCAGCAGTTTAGCCTCGACTAGCGGGAGGATGACCGGGGAGCTGTTTTTT. Protein product: CASSLASTSGRMTGELFF.

This clone was counted between two and nine times. The gene calls are TRBV4-2 and TRBJ1-6, with 7 bases identical to TRBD1. The V gene end was trimmed by 0 bases and the J gene end by 10 bases; junction bases not matched to a gene: 3. The CDR3 extends over 14 amino acids. Germline CDR1 LGHNA, CDR2 YNFKEQ. The CDR3 bases are TGTGCCAGCAGCCAAGAGACAGGGAGCTCACCCCTCCACTTT. It translates to CASSQETGSSPLHF.

The chain joins TRBV27 to TRBJ1-1, with D uncertain. Trimming cost V 2 bases and J 5 bases, with 6 bases left between them. The germline CDR1 and CDR2 sequences are MNHEY and SMNVEV (reference sequence). This CDR3 contains 12 residues. CDR3 protein: CASSLTGTEAFF. CDR3 coding DNA: TGTGCCAGCAGTTTAACTGGAACTGAAGCTTTCTTT.